This is a list of T cell receptor beta chains from one sample in a study of T-cell reconstitution after alpha-beta-depleted transplantation in children. TCRdb reprocessed the PCR reads via MiXCR and lists one record per CDR3 protein. The data hold just under 550,000 distinct CDR3 sequences, with 15% to 20% observed a single time. Sequencing was performed on PBMCs from the stem cell graft donor, taken from the stem cell graft. The receptors were sampled from a human donor who donated a stem cell graft to a child with acute lymphoblastic leukemia. Both conserved end residues are part of each CDR3. A D gene is named only where the DNA matches it firmly. Rows give clone size only sometimes, using once, few, many, or a class for an expanded clone.

TRBD1 | TRBJ1-1 | TRBV9 | NA | CASSDAGQGSGGMTTEAFF | TGTGCCAGCAGCGACGCCGGACAGGGGTCAGGGGGCATGACCACTGAAGCTTTCTTT
NA | TRBJ1-5 | TRBV19 | few | CASTPVRGLNQPQHF | TGTGCCAGTACCCCGGTAAGGGGCCTAAATCAGCCCCAGCATTTT
NA | TRBJ1-2 | TRBV5-1 | few | CASSLGQKYGYTF | TGCGCCAGCAGCTTGGGACAGAAGTATGGCTACACCTTC
TRBD2 | TRBJ2-4 | TRBV5-1 | NA | CASRKTSGQNIQYF | TGCGCCAGCAGAAAGACTAGCGGACAAAACATTCAGTACTTC
NA | TRBJ2-1 | TRBV25-1 | once | CASMPSVNYNEQFF | TGTGCCAGCATGCCTAGCGTAAACTACAATGAGCAGTTCTTC
TRBD1 | TRBJ2-2 | TRBV29-1 | few | CSALSRGHTGELFF | TGCAGCGCCCTCTCCAGGGGGCACACCGGGGAGCTGTTTTTT
NA | TRBJ1-1 | TRBV12-3/TRBV12-4 | NA | CASSRDPKAFF | TGTGCCAGCAGCCGGGACCCTAAAGCTTTCTTT
TRBD2 | TRBJ2-1 | TRBV15 | few | CATSRGAGGENEQFF | TGTGCCACCAGCAGAGGGGCGGGAGGGGAAAATGAGCAGTTCTTC
NA | TRBJ2-1 | TRBV20-1 | few | CSARYEQFF | TGCAGTGCTAGGTACGAGCAGTTCTTC
TRBD2 | TRBJ2-1 | TRBV2 | NA | CASLLRVSGGRSGAYNEQFF | TGTGCCAGCCTTCTAAGGGTTAGCGGGGGGAGAAGTGGGGCCTACAATGAGCAGTTCTTC
NA | TRBJ2-1 | TRBV5-1 | NA | CASSQQNSYNEQFF | TGCGCCAGCAGCCAACAGAACTCCTACAATGAGCAGTTCTTC